Listed below are T cell receptor beta chains from one sample, sequenced in a study of blood T cell repertoires in COVID-19. Here immunoSEQ multiplex PCR was the method, and the copy in TCRdb shows in-frame clones only, minus some. The profile shows some 58,000 clones, about nine tenths of them singletons. The sequencing input was peripheral blood. The receptors stem from a man aged 50 to 59 with active COVID-19. Both conserved end residues are part of each CDR3. A D gene is named only where the DNA matches it firmly. The size entry is marked missing in some rows and otherwise reads once, few, many or a size class.

TRBV19	TRBD2	TRBJ2-7	NA	CASSKTSGGLYEQYF	TGTGCCAGTAGTAAGACTAGCGGGGGCTTATACGAGCAGTACTTC
TRBV6-2/TRBV6-3	TRBD2	TRBJ2-1	NA	CASSRRLAGGDEQFF	TGTGCCAGCAGTCGAAGACTAGCGGGGGGGGATGAGCAGTTCTTC
TRBV15	NA	TRBJ2-1	NA	CATSKITGEQFF	TGTGCCACCAGCAAGATCACCGGGGAGCAGTTCTTC
TRBV28	NA	TRBJ1-2	NA	CASKTSNYGYTF	TGTGCCAGCAAGACATCTAACTATGGCTACACCTTC
TRBV20-1	NA	TRBJ2-2	NA	CSASDGAGELFF	TGCAGTGCTAGTGACGGTGCCGGGGAGCTGTTTTTT
TRBV12-1	NA	TRBJ1-2	once	CASSGRDRRDGYTF	TGTGCCAGCAGCGGCCGGGACAGGCGCGATGGCTACACCTTC
TRBV18	NA	TRBJ2-2	NA	CASSPRSQGPTGELFF	TGTGCCAGCTCACCGAGGTCACAGGGTCCCACCGGGGAGCTGTTTTTT
TRBV19	NA	TRBJ1-2	NA	CASNKLGGGDGYTF	TGTGCCAGTAATAAATTAGGAGGAGGCGATGGCTACACCTTC
TRBV5-1	TRBD1	TRBJ2-1	NA	CASSLRQGQERKQFF	TGCGCCAGCAGCCTAAGACAGGGCCAGGAAAGGAAGCAGTTCTTC
TRBV11-1	TRBD1	TRBJ2-2	NA	CASTSSGTATGELFF	TGTGCCAGCACCTCCTCGGGGACAGCCACCGGGGAGCTGTTTTTT
TRBV29-1	TRBD1	TRBJ1-2	NA	CSVGESQGVGYTF	TGCAGCGTTGGAGAATCACAGGGGGTTGGCTACACCTTC
TRBV29-1	TRBD1	TRBJ2-3	NA	CSIPGQLITDTQYF	TGCAGCATCCCGGGACAGTTAATCACAGATACGCAGTATTTT
TRBV4-3	TRBD2	TRBJ2-7	once	CASSRSKGTSGLYEQYF	TGCGCCAGCAGCCGATCGAAGGGGACTAGCGGACTGTACGAGCAGTACTTC
TRBV7-9	TRBD1	TRBJ1-2	NA	CASSRGTGGYGYTF	TGTGCCAGCAGCCGCGGGACAGGGGGCTATGGCTACACCTTC
TRBV7-3	TRBD1	TRBJ1-2	NA	CASSLGGTDYGYTF	TGTGCCAGCAGCTTAGGGGGGACAGACTATGGCTACACCTTC
TRBV5-4	TRBD2	TRBJ2-3	NA	CASTTSGRRTDTQYF	TGTGCCAGCACAACTAGCGGGAGACGCACAGATACGCAGTATTTT
TRBV4-1	TRBD1	TRBJ1-5	NA	CASSQDGGQGRQPQHF	TGCGCCAGCAGCCAAGATGGGGGACAGGGTAGACAGCCCCAGCATTTT
TRBV6-4	TRBD1	TRBJ1-1	NA	CASSRDRNTEAFF	TGTGCCAGCAGTCGGGACAGGAACACTGAAGCTTTCTTT
TRBV18	TRBD1	TRBJ2-7	NA	CASSTLDRGRRGEQYF	TGTGCCAGCTCAACCTTAGACAGGGGGCGACGGGGCGAGCAGTACTTC
TRBV9	TRBD2	TRBJ2-3	NA	CASSASGGQGDTQYF	TGTGCCAGCAGCGCTAGCGGGGGGCAGGGAGATACGCAGTATTTT
TRBV28	NA	TRBJ1-2	NA	CASSLPPGSHYGYTF	TGTGCCAGCAGTTTACCGCCAGGGTCTCACTATGGCTACACCTTC
TRBV4-2	TRBD1	TRBJ2-5	NA	CASSPQTGGAETQYF	TGTGCCAGCAGCCCTCAAACAGGGGGCGCGGAGACCCAGTACTTC
TRBV12-5	NA	TRBJ1-1	NA	CASAPPGNTEAFF	TGTGCTAGTGCCCCCCCAGGGAACACTGAAGCTTTCTTT
TRBV7-3	NA	TRBJ2-3	NA	CASSSGVLRSADTQYF	TGTGCCAGCAGCTCCGGGGTTCTAAGGTCCGCAGATACGCAGTATTTT
TRBV6-2/TRBV6-3	TRBD2	TRBJ2-1	NA	CASSPRAGGGSEQFF	TGTGCCAGCAGTCCCCGAGCGGGGGGGGGTAGTGAGCAGTTCTTC
TRBV5-6	TRBD1	TRBJ1-4	NA	CASSLWGSGQVEKLFF	TGTGCCAGCAGCTTGTGGGGCTCGGGACAGGTCGAAAAACTGTTTTTT
TRBV7-2	TRBD2	TRBJ2-3	NA	CASSRRGDRTDTQYF	TGTGCCAGCAGCCGGCGGGGGGATCGCACAGATACGCAGTATTTT
TRBV6-5	NA	TRBJ2-4	NA	CASRGANIQYF	TGTGCCAGCCGGGGGGCAAACATTCAGTACTTC
TRBV30	NA	TRBJ1-2	NA	CAWSHYPSYGYTF	TGTGCCTGGAGTCATTACCCCAGCTATGGCTACACCTTC
TRBV7-4	TRBD1	TRBJ2-4	NA	CASSFLPFIRDRGPKNIQYF	TGTGCCAGCAGCTTCCTCCCATTCATCCGGGACAGGGGGCCCAAAAACATTCAGTACTTC
TRBV28	TRBD1	TRBJ2-1	NA	CASSFPRTGTFSYNEQFF	TGTGCCAGCAGTTTCCCCCGGACAGGGACCTTCAGCTACAATGAGCAGTTCTTC
TRBV6-5	NA	TRBJ2-2	NA	CATTPTGVTGELFF	TGTGCCACCACCCCGACCGGGGTAACCGGGGAGCTGTTTTTT
TRBV7-2	NA	TRBJ1-2	NA	CASSPTTGMVPHGYTF	TGTGCCAGCAGCCCTACAACAGGGATGGTCCCTCATGGCTACACCTTC
TRBV14	TRBD2	TRBJ2-1	NA	CASSRGSGEQFF	TGTGCCAGCAGCCGTGGTAGCGGGGAGCAGTTCTTC
TRBV19	TRBD1	TRBJ2-5	NA	CASNRDREETQYF	TGTGCCAGTAACCGAGACAGGGAAGAGACCCAGTACTTC
TRBV5-4	TRBD2	TRBJ2-5	NA	CASSLGLAARGETQYF	TGTGCCAGCAGCTTGGGGCTAGCGGCGCGAGGGGAGACCCAGTACTTC
TRBV7-2	TRBD1	TRBJ1-1	NA	CASSSGQGHTEAFF	TGTGCCAGCAGCTCGGGACAGGGGCACACTGAAGCTTTCTTT